This TCR beta chain stems from a study of blood T cell repertoires in COVID-19. As for the study in general: Samples came from the United States, Italy and Spain, spanning acute and convalescent COVID-19.

Only one count was recorded for this clone. Seattle enrolled patients during active infection and tracked them longitudinally. This table comes from immunoSEQ multiplex PCR, and its TCRdb copy is limited to in-frame clones, with some not included. The sample contains over 200,000 clones, about 90% of which appear only once. Trimming removed 1 base from V and 4 bases from J, with 7 bases in between. CDR1 is SGHRS and CDR2 is YFSETQ in the germline V gene. CDR3 length equals 13 residues. The genes are TRBV5-1 and TRBJ2-3, with D possibly matching TRBD2 (6 bases). Source material: peripheral blood. This clonotype was sampled from a young adult with COVID-19, enrolled during active disease. The chain's CDR3 is CASSLTSSDTQYF. The DNA for the CDR3 is TGCGCCAGCAGCTTGACTAGCTCAGATACGCAGTATTTT.